This is a list of T cell receptor beta chains from one sample in a study of CD8+ T cells in alopecia areata. Data came from immunoSEQ multiplex PCR; TCRdb stores just in-frame clones and leaves some out. This sample carries about 150,000 clones, around 50% of them seen once, and the ten largest clones take about 15%. The sequencing here drew on CD8+ T cells sorted from blood, taken at week 4, from a patient treated with tofacitinib. The receptors come from a human donor with alopecia areata. CDR3s include the opening cysteine and the closing phenylalanine or tryptophan. A D gene is named only where the DNA matches it firmly. Clone size is stated in some rows and not others, as once, few, many or a class when expanded.

>TRBV7-8|TRBD2|few|TRBJ2-7
CASSPGLAGVGSYEQYF
TGTGCCAGCAGCCCGGGACTAGCGGGGGTGGGCTCCTACGAGCAGTACTTC
>TRBV13|-|-|TRBJ2-7
CASSPRVPHEQYF
TGTGCCAGCAGCCCCCGGGTGCCCCACGAGCAGTACTTC
>TRBV13|-|-|TRBJ1-2
CASSVGQYGYTF
TGTGCCAGCAGCGTCGGACAGTATGGCTACACCTTC
>TRBV9|-|few|TRBJ1-5
CASSVESRSPQHF
TGTGCCAGCAGCGTAGAGTCGAGGTCGCCCCAGCATTTT
>TRBV4-3|-|-|TRBJ2-1
CASSQDGAYNEQFF
TGCGCCAGCAGCCAAGACGGTGCATACAATGAGCAGTTCTTC
>TRBV11-2|TRBD2|few|TRBJ2-7
CASSPYRGGSWEQYF
TGTGCCAGCAGCCCGTACCGGGGGGGAAGTTGGGAGCAGTACTTC
>TRBV30|-|-|TRBJ1-6
CAWTPGQDNSPLHF
TGTGCCTGGACACCGGGACAAGATAATTCACCCCTCCACTTT
>TRBV4-1|-|few|TRBJ2-2
CASSQQNGELFF
TGCGCCAGCAGCCAACAAAACGGGGAGCTGTTTTTT
>TRBV29-1|TRBD2|-|TRBJ2-2
CSVELGLAGNTGELFF
TGCAGCGTTGAGTTGGGACTAGCGGGGAACACCGGGGAGCTGTTTTTT
>TRBV10-3|TRBD1|-|TRBJ2-3
CAISESGGTGETDTQYF
TGTGCCATCAGTGAGTCGGGCGGGACAGGGGAAACAGATACGCAGTATTTT
>TRBV27|-|-|TRBJ1-4
CASSPLRQDRGWDEKLFF
TGTGCCAGCAGTCCCCTTAGGCAGGACCGCGGTTGGGATGAAAAACTGTTTTTT
>TRBV9|TRBD1|-|TRBJ2-6
CASSPRTGGHPGANVLTF
TGTGCCAGCAGCCCTCGGACAGGGGGGCATCCTGGGGCCAACGTCCTGACTTTC
>TRBV15|TRBD1|-|TRBJ1-1
CATSRGTAVPNTEAFF
TGTGCCACCAGCCGGGGGACAGCGGTCCCGAACACTGAAGCTTTCTTT
>TRBV4-1|TRBD2|-|TRBJ2-1
CASTSGLGFNEQFF
TGCGCCAGCACCTCGGGACTAGGTTTCAATGAGCAGTTCTTC
>TRBV27|TRBD2|few|TRBJ2-1
CASNRGGLEDEQFF
TGTGCCAGCAACCGGGGGGGACTAGAAGATGAGCAGTTCTTC
>TRBV6-1|-|-|TRBJ2-7
CASSEGSRGEGYEQYF
TGTGCCAGCAGTGAAGGTTCTCGGGGAGAGGGATACGAGCAGTACTTC
>TRBV29-1|-|-|TRBJ1-2
CSVEDPGHQINYGYTF
TGCAGCGTTGAAGACCCGGGACACCAGATTAACTATGGCTACACCTTC
>TRBV2|-|-|TRBJ2-7
CASSEISAEQYF
TGTGCCAGCAGTGAAATTTCCGCGGAGCAGTACTTC
>TRBV7-2|TRBD2|-|TRBJ2-1
CASSLLAGASNEQFF
TGTGCCAGCAGCTTACTAGCGGGGGCGTCCAATGAGCAGTTCTTC
>TRBV14|TRBD1|-|TRBJ1-6
CASSQEQGVGSPLHF
TGTGCCAGCAGCCAAGAGCAGGGGGTCGGTTCACCCCTCCACTTT
>TRBV27|-|few|TRBJ2-6
CASSLSGDRLSGANVLTF
TGTGCCAGCAGTTTATCGGGCGACAGACTCTCTGGGGCCAACGTCCTGACTTTC
>TRBV4-1|-|once|TRBJ2-2
CASSQVGELFF
TGCGCCAGCAGCCAGGTCGGGGAGCTGTTTTTT
>TRBV11-2|-|once|TRBJ2-5
CASSFLRGGKETQYF
TGTGCCAGCAGCTTCCTCCGAGGGGGGAAAGAGACCCAGTACTTC